This T cell receptor beta chain was documented in a study of cytomegalovirus exposure and HLA in healthy donors. Sequencing used immunoSEQ multiplex PCR; TCRdb keeps in-frame clones, though not all of them. The sample holds about 130,000 clones; 85% to 90% are singletons and the top ten take about 3%. Regarding this clone: The target antigen is unknown.

Study-level points and caveats: Overall, around 160 TCR beta chains were annotated as cytomegalovirus-associated.

The sequencing sample was made of PBMCs. The sequence came from a man aged 30 to 39 in good health and CMV-seronegative.

For the CDR3, the DNA is TGTGCCAGCAGCTTCACCGGGGACACTGAAGCTTTCTTT. This gives the protein CASSFTGDTEAFF. This chain uses TRBV7-3 with TRBJ1-1; D is ambiguous. The CDR3 totals 13 residues. CDR1 is SGHTA, CDR2 FQGTGA, per germline. V was shortened by 3 bases and J by 3 bases, with 8 bases between the two germline ends.